This T cell receptor (beta chain) was sequenced during a study of coeliac disease. Overall study results and limits: Control samples showed higher TRB and TRG clonality than intraepithelial and lamina propria samples in active celiac disease.

Clones were sequenced by immunoSEQ multiplex PCR, and TCRdb holds only the in-frame ones, with some missing. The profile covers thousands of clones, with approximately 67% appearing a single time and 20% to 25% taken by the ten largest. Turning to this clone: What it binds is unknown.

The length of the CDR3 is 13 residues. The junction had 6 bases not matched to a gene; V was cut back by 2 bases and J by 15 bases. The V gene's germline CDR1 is SNHLY and CDR2 FYNNEI. The sequence derives from a woman aged 55-69 years with celiac disease. V gene TRBV2 combines with J gene TRBJ2-1; 11 bases match TRBD2. Sequencing was performed on lamina propria lymphocytes from the gut. In DNA form, the CDR3 reads TGTGCCAGCAGTGAATTGACTAGCGGGACCCCGTTCTTC. This codes for CASSELTSGTPFF.